What follows are 31 T cell receptor beta chains derived from one specimen sequenced in a study of OX40 agonist ivuxolimab in advanced cancers. Assay: immunoSEQ multiplex PCR; the TCRdb copy retains only in-frame clones and omits some. The repertoire consists of 65,000 to 95,000 clones, with less than 85% occurring once and the leading ten covering approximately 0.51%. The sample consisted of CD4+ or CD8+ T cells sorted from blood, taken in a trial of the OX40 agonist ivuxolimab. Receptors were obtained from an adult with an advanced solid tumor such as melanoma, head and neck, liver or kidney cancer.

The V gene is TRBV5-6, the J gene TRBJ2-1, with TRBD2 as a possible D gene (5 bases). V dropped 4 bases and J dropped 8 bases, with 13 bases sitting between them. Germline CDR1 SGHDT, CDR2 YYEEEE. This CDR3 contains 13 residues. In nucleotides, the CDR3 is TGTGCCAGCAGCGAACTAGGTCCGGATGAGCAGTTCTTC. It translates to CASSELGPDEQFF.

V usage is TRBV11-2 and J usage is TRBJ2-3; weak D call: TRBD2 (7 bases). The CDR3 length is 16 residues. Per the germline V gene, CDR1 is SGHAT and CDR2 is FQNNGV. V dropped 1 base and J dropped 0 bases, with 11 bases sitting between them. CDR3 residues: CASSLVRGASTDTQYF. CDR3 sequence (DNA): TGTGCCAGCAGCTTAGTACGGGGGGCTAGCACAGATACGCAGTATTTT.

This chain links TRBV7-3 with TRBJ2-3; unclear D gene. The CDR3 spans 14 residues. V was pared by 4 bases and J by 4 bases, with 12 bases between. Germline V CDR1 and CDR2: SGHTA, FQGTGA. The CDR3 reads CASSSSNDADTQYF. CDR3 nucleotides: TGTGCCAGCAGCTCCTCAAACGATGCAGATACGCAGTATTTT.

V gene TRBV19 combines with J gene TRBJ1-5; the D gene is possibly TRBD1 (6 bases). Looked up from germline, CDR1 is LNHDA and CDR2 is SQIVND (reference sequence). V was clipped by 6 bases and J by 5 bases, with 8 bases between them. The CDR3 sequence is 12 residues long. CDR3 sequence (DNA): TGTGCCAGTAGGGACAGCGATCAGCCCCAGCATTTT. This translates into CASRDSDQPQHF.

V and J are TRBV30 and TRBJ1-2; TRBD1 matches at 9 bases. The ends lost 4 bases at V and 8 bases at J; junction bases unmatched: 5. CDR3 length: 12 amino acids. Germline V lookup: CDR1 GTSNPN, CDR2 SVGIG (reference sequence). The CDR3 DNA sequence: TGTGCCTGGACCACAGGGGGCCTCGGCTACACCTTC. This translates into CAWTTGGLGYTF.

The J gene is TRBJ1-2, the V gene TRBV28, with 12 bases lining up with TRBD1. This CDR3 region has 17 residues. J was trimmed by 7 bases and V by 5 bases; bases with no gene match: 14. Germline V gene sequence: CDR1 MDHEN, CDR2 SYDVKM. For the CDR3, the DNA is TGTGCCAGCAGTCCCAGTCCCGGGACAGGGGGCTTTGGTGGCTACACCTTC. Translated, it gives CASSPSPGTGGFGGYTF.

Comments on this clone: Its ends do not fully match the called genes, so a read error is possible. This chain uses TRBV28 with TRBJ2-7, with D possibly called TRBD1 or TRBD2 (6 bases each). Germline CDR1 reads MDHEN; CDR2 reads SYDVKM. There are 11 residues in the CDR3. The CDR3 region has the DNA TGTGCCAGCAGAGCCCGGGGGACATTTCGCTTC. It yields the protein CASRARGTFRF.

The chain is built from TRBV7-2 and TRBJ1-2, with D possibly being TRBD1 (5 bases). This CDR3 contains 13 residues. Deletions cut 4 bases from V and 8 bases from J, with 14 bases between. Germline V gene sequence: CDR1 SGHTA, CDR2 FQGNSA. The CDR3 nucleotides read TGTGCCAGCAGCTCACAACCGGGGGAGGGCTACACCTTC. Translating it yields CASSSQPGEGYTF.

The chain uses TRBV15 and TRBJ1-5, with D uncertain. The CDR3 runs 13 residues. With 4 bases removed from V and 6 bases from J, the gap between germline ends came to 10 bases. CDR1 is LNHNV and CDR2 is YYDKDF in the germline V gene (reference sequence). CDR3 bases: TGTGCCACCAGCATTTCATGGAGTCAGCCCCAGCATTTT. Protein: CATSISWSQPQHF.

This rearrangement joins TRBV7-2 to TRBJ1-2; 7 positions agree with TRBD1. CDR1 SGHTA and CDR2 FQGNSA come from the germline V gene. CDR3 length: 14 residues. The V segment lost 5 bases and the J segment 4 bases; nucleotides outside the gene matches: 7. Written as DNA, the CDR3 is TGTGCCAGCAGCAGAAGACAGGGACTCTATGGCTACACCTTC. Translating it yields CASSRRQGLYGYTF.

The genes are TRBV5-6 and TRBJ2-5; possibly TRBD1 for D (7 bases). Germline V gene lookup returns CDR1 SGHDT and CDR2 YYEEEE. The CDR3 loop spans 14 amino acids. Trimming took off 1 base at V and 4 bases at J, with 11 bases between the two ends. CDR3 sequence reads: CASSLPGGGETQYF. The DNA for the CDR3 is TGTGCCAGCAGCTTGCCAGGGGGAGGAGAGACCCAGTACTTC.

The chain uses TRBV5-4 and TRBJ2-5, with a possible D match to TRBD2 (6 bases). This CDR3 contains 16 residues. Germline lookup yields CDR1 SGHNT and CDR2 YYREEE (reference sequence). Trimming took off 0 bases at V and 0 bases at J, with 12 bases between the two ends. Here the CDR3 reads CASSLEAGMYQETQYF. DNA of the CDR3: TGTGCCAGCAGCTTGGAGGCGGGGATGTACCAAGAGACCCAGTACTTC.

This clone was picked up a small number of times. J is TRBJ1-4 and V is TRBV4-3; D gene unclear. The CDR3 extends over 14 amino acids. V gave up 2 bases and J gave up 5 bases, with 9 bases separating them. Germline CDR1 LGHNA, CDR2 YSLEER. The CDR3 protein is CASSQNPDNEKLFF. CDR3 nucleotides: TGCGCCAGCAGCCAAAATCCGGACAATGAAAAACTGTTTTTT.

This clone was found a few times. The V and J genes are TRBV28 and TRBJ1-2; 8 nucleotides align to TRBD1. With V trimmed by 6 bases and J by 8 bases, 11 bases remained unmatched. This CDR3 has 14 amino acids. Germline V CDR1 and CDR2: MDHEN, SYDVKM. CDR3 bases: TGTGCCAGCAGCAGCGGACAGGGAGTCCAGGGCTACACCTTC. Translation gives CASSSGQGVQGYTF.

The chain combines TRBV7-3 with TRBJ1-1; 7 nucleotides align to TRBD1. This CDR3 contains 13 residues. V was pared by 3 bases and J by 7 bases, with 5 bases of the junction left unmatched. CDR1 is SGHTA and CDR2 is FQGTGA in the germline V gene. CDR3 protein: CASSFRGTSEAFF. The CDR3 nucleotides read TGTGCCAGCAGCTTCAGGGGGACGAGTGAAGCTTTCTTT. The full variable domain, in which reference TRBV7-3 and TRBJ1-1 provide the parts outside the CDR3, is GAGVSQTPSNKVTEKGKYVELRCDPISGHTALYWYRQSLGQGPEFLIYFQGTGAADDSGLPNDRFFAVRPEGSVSTLKIQRTERGDSAVYLCASSFRGTSEAFFGQGTRLTVV.

The genes are TRBV6-1 and TRBJ2-5; D tentatively reads TRBD1 or TRBD2 (6 bases each). Per germline, CDR1 MNHNS and CDR2 SASEGT. The V and J ends lost 6 bases and 5 bases respectively, with 13 bases between them. This CDR3 spans 13 amino acids. For the CDR3, the DNA is TGTGCCAGCAGCGCTGGGGGGCTGGAGACCCAGTACTTC. Protein: CASSAGGLETQYF.

The V call is TRBV4-3, the J call TRBJ1-2; tentatively, D is TRBD1 (6 bases). Germline values: CDR1 LGHNA, CDR2 YSLEER. With 1 base removed from V and 5 bases from J, the gap between germline ends came to 26 bases. The CDR3 sequence is 19 residues long. The CDR3 here is CASSQAGGISTLRGYGYTF. CDR3 nucleotides: TGCGCCAGCAGCCAAGCGGGGGGCATTTCTACCTTAAGGGGGTATGGCTACACCTTC.

To note about this clone: The sample has other DNA sequences that encode this CDR3 too. The rearrangement joins TRBV10-1 to TRBJ2-1; 12 nucleotides match TRBD2. The CDR3 loop spans 19 amino acids. CDR1 and CDR2 (germline): WNHNN, SYGVQD (reference sequence). Losses at the gene ends were 2 bases for V and 4 bases for J; bases not matched to a gene: 12. CDR3 protein: CASSERDPSGGARYNEQFF. CDR3 coding DNA: TGCGCCAGCAGTGAGAGAGACCCTAGCGGGGGGGCTCGGTACAATGAGCAGTTCTTC.

This chain connects TRBV10-3 to TRBJ2-3; 7 positions agree with TRBD1. Unmatched junction bases numbered 5, after V lost 6 bases and J lost 2 bases. This CDR3 is 14 amino acids long. Germline CDR1 reads ENHRY; CDR2 reads SYGVKD. In DNA, the CDR3 is TGTGCCATCAGCGCCGGGACAGACACAGATACGCAGTATTTT. Translation: CAISAGTDTDTQYF.

The chain has TRBV5-1 and TRBJ2-7; D tentatively reads TRBD1 or TRBD2 (6 bases each). The germline V gene encodes CDR1 SGHRS and CDR2 YFSETQ. With 4 bases removed from V and 2 bases from J, the gap between germline ends came to 16 bases. This CDR3 region has 15 residues. CDR3: CASSSGGGGTYEQYF. Here the CDR3 DNA reads TGCGCCAGCAGCAGTGGGGGCGGAGGGACCTACGAGCAGTACTTC.

The chain joins TRBV25-1 to TRBJ2-5, with D perhaps TRBD2 (7 bases). This CDR3 comprises 15 residues. Germline V gene sequence: CDR1 MGHDK, CDR2 SYGVNS. Trimming removed 5 bases at V and 5 bases at J, with 18 bases between. The CDR3 DNA reads as TGTGCCAGCAGTACAAACAGGGAGGGAGGGGAGACCCAGTACTTC. Encoded protein: CASSTNREGGETQYF.

The chain couples TRBV7-2 to TRBJ1-5; D remains unclear. The germline V and J ends were trimmed by 4 bases and 0 bases, with 10 bases remaining between them. Germline V gene lookup returns CDR1 SGHTA and CDR2 FQGNSA. The length of the CDR3 is 15 residues. The CDR3 region is CASSSAQNSNQPQHF. CDR3 sequence (DNA): TGTGCCAGCAGCTCAGCACAGAATAGCAATCAGCCCCAGCATTTT.

V and J are TRBV2 and TRBJ2-6; D is unresolved. V lost 1 base to trimming and J lost 0 bases, with 13 bases between them. The CDR3 contains 18 residues. CDR1 and CDR2 from the germline V gene are SNHLY and FYNNEI. Here the CDR3 reads CASSEGQPFGSGANVLTF. As DNA, the CDR3 is TGTGCCAGCAGTGAAGGTCAACCTTTCGGCTCTGGGGCCAACGTCCTGACTTTC.

This clone appeared once. The chain combines TRBV7-2 with TRBJ1-4; D is unclear. CDR1 is SGHTA and CDR2 is FQGNSA in the germline V gene. V lost 3 bases, J lost 8 bases, and 13 bases lay in between. The CDR3 runs 14 residues. Here the CDR3 DNA reads TGTGCCAGCAGCTTGTACCATTTGGGGGAAAAACTGTTTTTT. Translation gives CASSLYHLGEKLFF. Full variable domain (remainder filled in from reference TRBV7-2 and TRBJ1-4): GAGVSQSPSNKVTEKGKDVELRCDPISGHTALYWYRQSLGQGLEFLIYFQGNSAPDKSGLPSDRFSAERTGGSVSTLTIQRTQQEDSAVYLCASSLYHLGEKLFFGSGTQLSVL.

The chain combines TRBV9 with TRBJ1-4; weak D call: TRBD1 (6 bases). This CDR3 comprises 15 residues. Trimming took 0 bases from V and 12 from J, leaving 18 bases between them. The germline CDR1 and CDR2 sequences are SGDLS and YYNGEE. Here the CDR3 DNA reads TGTGCCAGCAGCGTAGATGGGAGAACAGGGATCGAACTGTTTTTT. Translation gives CASSVDGRTGIELFF.

The chain employs TRBV7-9 and TRBJ2-1; possible D gene TRBD2, 5 bases. V was cut by 1 base and J by 0 bases, with 7 bases left in between. The CDR3 consists of 15 residues. The germline V gene has CDR1 SEHNR and CDR2 FQNEAQ (reference sequence). CDR3 residues: CASSLGTSSYNEQFF. Written as DNA, the CDR3 is TGTGCCAGCAGCTTAGGAACTAGCTCCTACAATGAGCAGTTCTTC.

The chain employs TRBV7-2 and TRBJ1-1; D is ambiguous. This CDR3 region has 13 residues. Trimming stripped 5 bases from V and 1 base from J, with 8 bases between. Germline V gene sequence: CDR1 SGHTA, CDR2 FQGNSA. CDR3 protein: CASSPHPNTEAFF. In DNA form, the CDR3 reads TGTGCCAGCAGCCCGCATCCGAACACTGAAGCTTTCTTT.

V and J are TRBV30 and TRBJ2-6; D remains ambiguous. V was pared by 4 bases and J by 1 base, with 5 bases between. Germline V gene data show CDR1 as GTSNPN and CDR2 as SVGIG (reference sequence). The CDR3 spans 13 residues. The CDR3 nucleotides read TGTGCCTGGAAATTATCTGGGGCCAACGTCCTGACTTTC. It translates to CAWKLSGANVLTF. Full variable domain (missing parts from reference TRBV30 and TRBJ2-6): SQTIHQWPATLVQPVGSPLSLECTVEGTSNPNLYWYRQAAGRGLQLLFYSVGIGQISSEVPQNLSASRPQDRQFILSSKKLLLSDSGFYLCAWKLSGANVLTFGAGSRLTVL.

This clone appeared once. This chain joins TRBV7-9 and TRBJ2-7; D gene uncertain. The germline V gene has CDR1 SEHNR and CDR2 FQNEAQ (reference sequence). Trimming took 1 base from V and 5 from J, leaving 6 bases between them. The CDR3 totals 12 residues. In DNA, the CDR3 is TGTGCCAGCAGCTTAGGGGTCCACGAGCAGTACTTC. It codes for CASSLGVHEQYF.

This clone occurred once. CDR3 region: CASTSTGWDEQYF. The CDR3 DNA follows: TGTGCCAGCACCTCGACAGGGTGGGACGAGCAGTACTTC. The genes are TRBV18 and TRBJ2-7; 7 bases are a match to TRBD1. V shed 8 bases and J 5 bases; nucleotides not matched to a gene: 9. This CDR3 contains 13 residues. From germline, CDR1 is KGHSH and CDR2 LQKENI.

CDR3 protein: CASSSYRDRGFGYTF. CDR3 nucleotide sequence: TGTGCCAGCAGTTCATACCGGGACAGGGGCTTCGGCTACACCTTC. The chain combines TRBV6-6 with TRBJ1-2; 10 bases match TRBD1. Germline-derived CDR1 and CDR2 are MNHNY and SVGAGI (reference sequence). V was pared by 4 bases and J by 8 bases, with 10 bases of the junction left unmatched. The CDR3 has 15 amino acids.